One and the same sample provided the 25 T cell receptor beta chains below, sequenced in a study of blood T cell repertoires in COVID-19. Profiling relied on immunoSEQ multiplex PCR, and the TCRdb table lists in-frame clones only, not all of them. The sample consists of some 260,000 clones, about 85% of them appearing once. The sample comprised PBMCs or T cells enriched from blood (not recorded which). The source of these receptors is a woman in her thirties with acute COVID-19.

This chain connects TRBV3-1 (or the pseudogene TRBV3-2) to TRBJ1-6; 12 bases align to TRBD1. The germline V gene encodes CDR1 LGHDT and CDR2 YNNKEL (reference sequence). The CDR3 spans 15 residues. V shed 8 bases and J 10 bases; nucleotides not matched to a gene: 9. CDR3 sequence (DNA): TGTGCCAGCCAGGCCCCGGGACAGGGGGCATCACCCCTCCACTTT. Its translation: CASQAPGQGASPLHF.

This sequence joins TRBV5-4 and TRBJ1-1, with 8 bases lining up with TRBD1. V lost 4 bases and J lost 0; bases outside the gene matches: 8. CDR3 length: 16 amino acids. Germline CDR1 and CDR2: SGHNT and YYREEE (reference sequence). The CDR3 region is CASSQDRATLNTEAFF. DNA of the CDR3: TGTGCCAGCAGCCAGGACAGGGCCACCTTGAACACTGAAGCTTTCTTT.

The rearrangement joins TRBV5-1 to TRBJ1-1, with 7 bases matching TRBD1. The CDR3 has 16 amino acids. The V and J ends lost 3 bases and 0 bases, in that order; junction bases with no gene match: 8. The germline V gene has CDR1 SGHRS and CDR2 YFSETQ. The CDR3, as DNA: TGCGCCAGCAGCTCGGACAGGACTACAATGAACACTGAAGCTTTCTTT. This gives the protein CASSSDRTTMNTEAFF.

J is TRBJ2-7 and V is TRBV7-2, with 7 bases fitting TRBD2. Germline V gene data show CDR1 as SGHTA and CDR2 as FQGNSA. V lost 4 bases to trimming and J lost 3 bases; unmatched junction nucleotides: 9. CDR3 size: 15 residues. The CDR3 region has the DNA TGTGCCAGCAGCTCTACCCCTGGCGGGAGCTACGAGCAGTACTTC. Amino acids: CASSSTPGGSYEQYF.

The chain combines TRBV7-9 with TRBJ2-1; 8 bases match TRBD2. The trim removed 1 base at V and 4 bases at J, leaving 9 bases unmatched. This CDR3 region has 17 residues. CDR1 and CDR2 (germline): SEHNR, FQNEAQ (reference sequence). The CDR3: CASSLGVETSVYNEQFF. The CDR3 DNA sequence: TGTGCCAGCAGCTTAGGTGTCGAGACTAGCGTTTACAATGAGCAGTTCTTC.

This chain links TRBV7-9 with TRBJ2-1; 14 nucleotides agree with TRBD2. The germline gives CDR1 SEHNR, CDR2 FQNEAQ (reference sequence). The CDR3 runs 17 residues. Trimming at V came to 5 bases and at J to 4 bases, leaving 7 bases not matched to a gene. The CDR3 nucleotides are TGTGCCAGCAGCCAAAGACTAGCGGGGGGGATTTACAATGAGCAGTTCTTC. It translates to CASSQRLAGGIYNEQFF.

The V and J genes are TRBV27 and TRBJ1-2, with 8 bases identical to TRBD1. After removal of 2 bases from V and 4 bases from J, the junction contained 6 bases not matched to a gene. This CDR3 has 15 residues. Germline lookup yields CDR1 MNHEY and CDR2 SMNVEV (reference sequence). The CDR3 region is CASSLATGGIYGYTF. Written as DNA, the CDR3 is TGTGCCAGCAGTTTAGCAACAGGGGGTATCTATGGCTACACCTTC.

CDR3 protein: CASSKGTAYGYTF. The CDR3 DNA reads as TGTGCCAGTAGTAAGGGGACAGCCTATGGCTACACCTTC. The V gene is TRBV19, the J gene TRBJ1-2; 7 bases line up with TRBD1. CDR1 is LNHDA, CDR2 SQIVND, per germline (reference sequence). There are 13 residues in the CDR3. J was trimmed by 4 bases and V by 4 bases; bases with no gene match: 3.

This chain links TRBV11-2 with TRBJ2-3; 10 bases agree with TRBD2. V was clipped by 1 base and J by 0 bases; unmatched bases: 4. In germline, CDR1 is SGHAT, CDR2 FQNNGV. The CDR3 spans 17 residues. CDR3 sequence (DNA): TGTGCCAGCAGCTTAGGAGCTAGCGGGGGAAGCACAGATACGCAGTATTTT. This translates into CASSLGASGGSTDTQYF. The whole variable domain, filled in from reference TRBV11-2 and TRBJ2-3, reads EAGVAQSPRYKIIEKRQSVAFWCNPISGHATLYWYQQILGQGPKLLIQFQNNGVVDDSQLPKDRFSAERLKGVDSTLKIQPAKLEDSAVYLCASSLGASGGSTDTQYFGPGTRLTVL.

For the CDR3, the DNA is TGTGCCAGCAGTTACTCCAACGCAGGGGGTAATGAAAAACTGTTTTTT. Translated: CASSYSNAGGNEKLFF. The gene calls are TRBV6-5 and TRBJ1-4; 7 nucleotides line up with TRBD1. With 0 bases clipped from V and 4 bases from J, the junction kept 5 bases outside the gene matches. This CDR3 comprises 16 residues. Germline CDR1 reads MNHEY; CDR2 reads SVGAGI.

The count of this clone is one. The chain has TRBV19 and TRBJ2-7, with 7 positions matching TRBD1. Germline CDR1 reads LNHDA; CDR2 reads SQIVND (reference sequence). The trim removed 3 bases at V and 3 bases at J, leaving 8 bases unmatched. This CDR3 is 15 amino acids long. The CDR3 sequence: CASSISTGAGYEQYF. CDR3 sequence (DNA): TGTGCCAGTAGTATTAGTACAGGGGCGGGCTACGAGCAGTACTTC.

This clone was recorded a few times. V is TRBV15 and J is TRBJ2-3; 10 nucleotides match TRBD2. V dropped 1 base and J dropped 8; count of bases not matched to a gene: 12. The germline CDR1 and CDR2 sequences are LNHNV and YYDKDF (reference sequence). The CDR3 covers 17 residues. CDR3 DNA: TGTGCCACCAGCAGAGCGAGGCTAGCGGGGGCCCGAGGTACGCAGTATTTT. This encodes CATSRARLAGARGTQYF.

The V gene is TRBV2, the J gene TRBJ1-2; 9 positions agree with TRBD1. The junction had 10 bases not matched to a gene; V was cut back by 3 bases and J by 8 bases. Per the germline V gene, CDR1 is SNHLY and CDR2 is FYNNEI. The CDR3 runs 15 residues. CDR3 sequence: CASSETGGILSGYTF. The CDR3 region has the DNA TGTGCCAGCAGTGAGACAGGGGGTATTCTTTCGGGCTACACCTTC.

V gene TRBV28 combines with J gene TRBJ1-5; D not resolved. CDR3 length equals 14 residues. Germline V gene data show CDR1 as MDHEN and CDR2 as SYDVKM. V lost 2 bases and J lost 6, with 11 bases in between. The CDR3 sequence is CASSLGRSSQPQHF. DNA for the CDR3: TGTGCCAGCAGTTTAGGCAGATCTAGTCAGCCCCAGCATTTT.

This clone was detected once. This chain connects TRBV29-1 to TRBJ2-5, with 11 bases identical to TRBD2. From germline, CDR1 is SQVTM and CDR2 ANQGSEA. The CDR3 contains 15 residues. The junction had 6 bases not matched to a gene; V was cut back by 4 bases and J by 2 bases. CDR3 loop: CSVAPGTSGQETQYF. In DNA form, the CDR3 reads TGCAGCGTTGCCCCCGGGACTAGCGGACAAGAGACCCAGTACTTC.

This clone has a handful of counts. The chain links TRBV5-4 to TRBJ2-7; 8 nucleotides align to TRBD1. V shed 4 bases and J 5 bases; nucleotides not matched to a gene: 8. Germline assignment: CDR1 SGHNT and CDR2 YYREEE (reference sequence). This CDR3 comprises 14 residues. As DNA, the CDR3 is TGTGCCAGCAGCACGCCAGGGGGCTACCACGAGCAGTACTTC. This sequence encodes CASSTPGGYHEQYF.

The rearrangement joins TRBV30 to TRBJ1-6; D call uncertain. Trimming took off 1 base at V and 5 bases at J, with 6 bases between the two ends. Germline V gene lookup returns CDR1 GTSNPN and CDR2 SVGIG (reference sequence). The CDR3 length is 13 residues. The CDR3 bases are TGTGCCTGGAGTGGGCAGAATAATTCACCCCTCCACTTT. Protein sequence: CAWSGQNNSPLHF.

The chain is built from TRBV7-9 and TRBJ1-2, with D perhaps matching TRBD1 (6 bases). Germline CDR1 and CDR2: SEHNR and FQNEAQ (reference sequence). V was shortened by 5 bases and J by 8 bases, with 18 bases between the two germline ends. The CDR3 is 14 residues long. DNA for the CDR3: TGTGCCAGCAGCCCAGGGGCGGCGGTGGGAGGCTACACCTTC. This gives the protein CASSPGAAVGGYTF.

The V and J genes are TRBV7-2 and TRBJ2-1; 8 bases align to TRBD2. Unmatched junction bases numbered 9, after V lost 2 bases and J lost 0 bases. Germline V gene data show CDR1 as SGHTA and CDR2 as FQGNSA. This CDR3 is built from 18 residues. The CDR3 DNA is TGTGCCAGCAGCTTATCCCTAGCGGGTTACAGCTCCTACAATGAGCAGTTCTTC. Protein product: CASSLSLAGYSSYNEQFF.

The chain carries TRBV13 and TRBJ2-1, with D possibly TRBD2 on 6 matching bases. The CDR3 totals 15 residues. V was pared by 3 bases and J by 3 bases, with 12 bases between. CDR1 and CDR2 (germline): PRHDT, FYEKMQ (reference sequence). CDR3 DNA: TGTGCCAGCAGCTTGGGGGGAGGAATCTACAATGAGCAGTTCTTC. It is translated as CASSLGGGIYNEQFF. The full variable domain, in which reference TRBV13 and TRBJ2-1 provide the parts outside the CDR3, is AAGVIQSPRHLIKEKRETATLKCYPIPRHDTVYWYQQGPGQDPQFLISFYEKMQSDKGSIPDRFSAQQFSDYHSELNMSSLELGDSALYFCASSLGGGIYNEQFFGPGTRLTVL.

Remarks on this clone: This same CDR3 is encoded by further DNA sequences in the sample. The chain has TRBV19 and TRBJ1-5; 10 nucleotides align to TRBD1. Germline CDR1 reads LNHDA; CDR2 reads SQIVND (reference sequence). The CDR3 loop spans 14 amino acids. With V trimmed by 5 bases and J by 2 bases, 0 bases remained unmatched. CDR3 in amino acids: CASSGTGGNQPQHF. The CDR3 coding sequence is TGTGCCAGTAGTGGGACAGGGGGCAATCAGCCCCAGCATTTT.

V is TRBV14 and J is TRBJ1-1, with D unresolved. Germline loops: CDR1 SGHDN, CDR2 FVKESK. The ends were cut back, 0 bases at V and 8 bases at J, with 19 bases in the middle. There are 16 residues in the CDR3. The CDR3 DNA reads TGTGCCAGCAGCCAAGATTTGGTAGTCCCGGGTGGAGAAGCTTTCTTT. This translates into CASSQDLVVPGGEAFF.

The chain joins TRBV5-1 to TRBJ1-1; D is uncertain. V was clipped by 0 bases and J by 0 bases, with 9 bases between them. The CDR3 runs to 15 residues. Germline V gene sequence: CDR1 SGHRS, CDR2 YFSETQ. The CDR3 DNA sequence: TGCGCCAGCAGCTTGGTGACGGGAATGAACACTGAAGCTTTCTTT. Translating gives CASSLVTGMNTEAFF.

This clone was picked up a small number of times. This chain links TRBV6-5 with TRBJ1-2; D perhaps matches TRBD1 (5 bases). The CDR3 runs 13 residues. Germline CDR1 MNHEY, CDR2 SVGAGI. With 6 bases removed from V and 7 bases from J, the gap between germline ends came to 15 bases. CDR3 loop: CASRSRGVGGYTF. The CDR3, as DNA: TGTGCCAGCAGATCCCGGGGGGTCGGTGGCTACACCTTC.

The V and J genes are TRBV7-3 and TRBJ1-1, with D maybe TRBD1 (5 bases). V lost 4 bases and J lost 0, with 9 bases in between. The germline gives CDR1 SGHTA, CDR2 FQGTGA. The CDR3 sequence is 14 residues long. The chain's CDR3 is CASSSQGLNTEAFF. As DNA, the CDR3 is TGTGCCAGCAGCTCGCAGGGCCTGAACACTGAAGCTTTCTTT.